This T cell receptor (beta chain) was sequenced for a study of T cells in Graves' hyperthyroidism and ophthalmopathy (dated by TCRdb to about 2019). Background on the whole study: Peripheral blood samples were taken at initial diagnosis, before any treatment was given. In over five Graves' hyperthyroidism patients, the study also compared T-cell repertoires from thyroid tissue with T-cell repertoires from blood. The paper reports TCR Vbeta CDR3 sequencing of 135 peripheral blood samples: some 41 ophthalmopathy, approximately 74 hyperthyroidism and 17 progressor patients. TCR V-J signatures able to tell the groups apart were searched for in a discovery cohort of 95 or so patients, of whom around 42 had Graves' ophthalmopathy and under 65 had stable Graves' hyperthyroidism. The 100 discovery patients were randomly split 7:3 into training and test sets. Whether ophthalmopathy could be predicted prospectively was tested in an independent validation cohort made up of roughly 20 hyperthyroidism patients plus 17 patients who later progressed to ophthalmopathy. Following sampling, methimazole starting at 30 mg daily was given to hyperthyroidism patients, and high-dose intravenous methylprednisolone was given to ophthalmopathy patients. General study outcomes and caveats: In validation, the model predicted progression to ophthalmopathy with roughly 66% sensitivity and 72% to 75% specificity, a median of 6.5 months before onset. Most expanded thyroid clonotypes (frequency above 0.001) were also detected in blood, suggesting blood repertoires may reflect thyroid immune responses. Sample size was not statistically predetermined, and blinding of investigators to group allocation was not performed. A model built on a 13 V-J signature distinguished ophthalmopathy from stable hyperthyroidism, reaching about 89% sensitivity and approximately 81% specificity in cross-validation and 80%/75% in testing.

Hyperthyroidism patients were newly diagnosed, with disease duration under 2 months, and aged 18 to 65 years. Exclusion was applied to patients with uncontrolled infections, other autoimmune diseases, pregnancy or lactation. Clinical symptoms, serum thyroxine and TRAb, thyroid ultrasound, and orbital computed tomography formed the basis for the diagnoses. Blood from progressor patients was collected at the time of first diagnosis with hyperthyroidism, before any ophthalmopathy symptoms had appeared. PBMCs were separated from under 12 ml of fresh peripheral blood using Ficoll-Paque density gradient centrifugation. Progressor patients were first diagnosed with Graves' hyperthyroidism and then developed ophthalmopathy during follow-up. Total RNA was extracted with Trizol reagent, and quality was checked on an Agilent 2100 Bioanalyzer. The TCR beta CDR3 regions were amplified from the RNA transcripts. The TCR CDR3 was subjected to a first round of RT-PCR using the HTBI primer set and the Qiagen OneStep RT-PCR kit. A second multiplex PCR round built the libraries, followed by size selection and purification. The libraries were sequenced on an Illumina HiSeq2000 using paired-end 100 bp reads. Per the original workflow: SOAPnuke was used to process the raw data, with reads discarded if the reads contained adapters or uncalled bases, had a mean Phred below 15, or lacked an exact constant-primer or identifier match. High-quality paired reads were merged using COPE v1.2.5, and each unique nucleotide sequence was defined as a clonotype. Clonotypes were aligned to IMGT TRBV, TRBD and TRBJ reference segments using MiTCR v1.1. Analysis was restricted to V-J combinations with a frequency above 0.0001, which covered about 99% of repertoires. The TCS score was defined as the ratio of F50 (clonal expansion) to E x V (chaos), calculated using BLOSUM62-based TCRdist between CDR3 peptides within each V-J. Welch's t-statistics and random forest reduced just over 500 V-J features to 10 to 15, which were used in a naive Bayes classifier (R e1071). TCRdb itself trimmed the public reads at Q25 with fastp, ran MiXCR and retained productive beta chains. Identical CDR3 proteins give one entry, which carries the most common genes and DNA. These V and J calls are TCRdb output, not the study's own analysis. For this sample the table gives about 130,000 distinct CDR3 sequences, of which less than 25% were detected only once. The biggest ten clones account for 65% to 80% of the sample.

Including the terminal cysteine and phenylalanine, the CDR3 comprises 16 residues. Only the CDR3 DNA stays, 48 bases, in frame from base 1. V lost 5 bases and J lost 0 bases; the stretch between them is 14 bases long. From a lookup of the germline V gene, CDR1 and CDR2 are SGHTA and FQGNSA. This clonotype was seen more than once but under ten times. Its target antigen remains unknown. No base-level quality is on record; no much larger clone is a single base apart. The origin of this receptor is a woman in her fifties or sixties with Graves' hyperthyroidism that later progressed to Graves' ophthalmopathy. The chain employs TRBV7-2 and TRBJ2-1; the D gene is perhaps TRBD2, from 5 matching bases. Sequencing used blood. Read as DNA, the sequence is TGTGCCAGCAGCGTAGTAAGCGGAAGCTCCTACAATGAGCAGTTCTTC. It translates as CASSVVSGSSYNEQFF.